Each of the 5 T cell receptor beta chains below was sequenced from the same sample in a study of T cell responses to AZD1222 COVID-19 vaccine. The method was immunoSEQ multiplex PCR; TCRdb's version includes in-frame clones alone and lacks a portion of them. The repertoire has about 92,000 clones, about 91% of them found once; the top ten carry roughly 7.5%. The sample in question was peripheral blood, obtained on day 0 of AZD1222 vaccination. These receptors all come from an adult in good health.

The V and J genes are TRBV5-3 and TRBJ1-4; D might be TRBD1 (5 bases). TRBV5-3 is identified as an open reading frame with a role that is uncertain. The V gene lost 4 bases and the J gene lost 10 bases, with 11 bases spanning the gap. The CDR3 is 12 amino acids. This CDR3 reads CARSPGHLKLFF. DNA for the CDR3: TGTGCCAGAAGCCCCGGACACTTAAAACTGTTTTTT.

This clone was detected only once. V usage is TRBV19 and J usage is TRBJ1-5, with D possibly being TRBD1 (6 bases). The CDR3 has 14 residues. Germline CDR1 reads LNHDA; CDR2 reads SQIVND (reference sequence). V was pared by 3 bases and J by 5 bases, with 11 bases between. The CDR3 protein is CASSIQGSHQPQHF. CDR3 nucleotides: TGTGCCAGTAGTATCCAGGGGAGTCATCAGCCCCAGCATTTT. Full variable domain (rest looked up from reference TRBV19 and TRBJ1-5): DGGITQSPKYLFRKEGQNVTLSCEQNLNHDAMYWYRQDPGQGLRLIYYSQIVNDFQKGDIAEGYSVSREKKESFPLTVTSAQKNPTAFYLCASSIQGSHQPQHFGDGTRLSIL.

This chain connects TRBV9 to TRBJ1-2; D not resolved. CDR3 length: 14 residues. Trimming removed 0 bases from V and 6 bases from J, with 12 bases in between. Germline-derived CDR1 and CDR2 are SGDLS and YYNGEE. CDR3 DNA: TGTGCCAGCAGCGTAGGCGGGTTTGGAAATGGCTACACCTTC. Translation gives CASSVGGFGNGYTF.

The chain employs TRBV18 and TRBJ2-1, with 7 bases lining up with TRBD2. V was pared by 2 bases and J by 5 bases, with 6 bases of the junction left unmatched. Germline CDR1 and CDR2: KGHSH and LQKENI. The CDR3 sequence is 15 residues long. The CDR3 here is CASSPAGVSNNEQFF. In nucleotides, the CDR3 is TGTGCCAGCTCACCAGCGGGAGTGTCGAACAATGAGCAGTTCTTC.

This chain joins TRBV30 and TRBJ2-7, with 8 bases that match TRBD1. The CDR3 consists of 14 residues. The germline gives CDR1 GTSNPN, CDR2 SVGIG (reference sequence). V lost 4 bases and J lost 3; bases outside the gene matches: 8. As DNA, the CDR3 is TGTGCCTGGATTCCCCGGGACAGGTACTACGAGCAGTACTTC. Translated: CAWIPRDRYYEQYF.